This TCR beta chain was identified during a study of OX40 agonist ivuxolimab in advanced cancers. TCRdb's table, derived via immunoSEQ multiplex PCR, lists solely in-frame clones and lacks some. The profile covers 50,000 to 75,000 clones, with around 90% appearing a single time and 5.2% taken by the ten largest. About this clone: The antigen remains undetermined.

Study-level findings and limits: The average count of expanded clones was higher among CD8+ T cells than among CD4+. Determination of antigen specificity was not performed for the expanded peripheral T cells.

The sequence came from an adult with an advanced solid tumor such as melanoma, head and neck, liver or kidney cancer. Sequenced here: CD4+ or CD8+ T cells sorted from blood, sampled in a trial of the OX40 agonist ivuxolimab.

CDR3 bases: TGTGCCTGGAGTGGCCACGGGGAGCTGTTTTTT. Translating gives CAWSGHGELFF. This sequence joins TRBV30 and TRBJ2-2, with D unclear. The CDR3 spans 11 residues. Trimming pared 1 base from V and 7 bases from J, leaving 4 bases between. CDR1 is GTSNPN and CDR2 is SVGIG in the germline V gene (reference sequence). Together with reference TRBV30 and TRBJ2-2, the CDR3 gives the full variable domain: SQTIHQWPATLVQPVGSPLSLECTVEGTSNPNLYWYRQAAGRGLQLLFYSVGIGQISSEVPQNLSASRPQDRQFILSSKKLLLSDSGFYLCAWSGHGELFFGEGSRLTVL.